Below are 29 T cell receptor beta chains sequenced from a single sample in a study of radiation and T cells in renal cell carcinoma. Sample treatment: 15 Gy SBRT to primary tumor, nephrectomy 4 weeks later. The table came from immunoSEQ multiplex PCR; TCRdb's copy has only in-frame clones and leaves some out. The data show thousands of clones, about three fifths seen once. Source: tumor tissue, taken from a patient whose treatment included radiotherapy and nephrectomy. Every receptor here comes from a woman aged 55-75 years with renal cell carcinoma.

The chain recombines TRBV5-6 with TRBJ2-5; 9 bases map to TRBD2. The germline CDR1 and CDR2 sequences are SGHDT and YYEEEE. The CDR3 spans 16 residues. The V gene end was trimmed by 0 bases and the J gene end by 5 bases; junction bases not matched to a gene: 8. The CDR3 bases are TGTGCCAGCAGCTTGGCCCCAGCGGGGGGTCGTGAGACCCAGTACTTC. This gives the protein CASSLAPAGGRETQYF.

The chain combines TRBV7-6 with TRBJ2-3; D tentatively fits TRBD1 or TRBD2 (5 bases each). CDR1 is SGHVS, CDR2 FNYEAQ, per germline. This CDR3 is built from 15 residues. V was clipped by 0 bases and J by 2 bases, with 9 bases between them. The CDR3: CASSLAGEPTDTQYF. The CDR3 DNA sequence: TGTGCCAGCAGCTTAGCGGGGGAGCCCACAGATACGCAGTATTTT.

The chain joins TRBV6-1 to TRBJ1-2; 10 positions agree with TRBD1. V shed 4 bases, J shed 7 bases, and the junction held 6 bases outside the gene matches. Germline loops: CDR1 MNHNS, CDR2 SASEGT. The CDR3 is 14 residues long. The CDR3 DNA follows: TGTGCCAGCAGTGTCGGGGGGACAGGGGTTGGCTACACCTTC. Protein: CASSVGGTGVGYTF.

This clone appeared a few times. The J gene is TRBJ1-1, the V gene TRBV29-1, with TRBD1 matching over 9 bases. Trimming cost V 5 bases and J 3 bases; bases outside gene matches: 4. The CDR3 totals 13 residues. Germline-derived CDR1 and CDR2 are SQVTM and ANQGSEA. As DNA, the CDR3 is TGCAGCGTTCAGGACAGGGGTTACACTGAAGCTTTCTTT. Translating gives CSVQDRGYTEAFF.

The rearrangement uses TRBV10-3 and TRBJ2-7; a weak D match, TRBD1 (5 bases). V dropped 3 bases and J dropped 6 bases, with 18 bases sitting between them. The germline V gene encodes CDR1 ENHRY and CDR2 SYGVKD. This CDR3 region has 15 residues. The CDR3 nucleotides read TGTGCCATCAGTGAATCACAGGATCTCGTCTCCGAGCAGTACTTC. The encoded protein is CAISESQDLVSEQYF.

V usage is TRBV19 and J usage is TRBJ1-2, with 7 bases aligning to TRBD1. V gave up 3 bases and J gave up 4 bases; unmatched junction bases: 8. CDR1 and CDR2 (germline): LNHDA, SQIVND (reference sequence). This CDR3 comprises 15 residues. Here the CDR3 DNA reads TGTGCCAGTAGTATCGCGGGACAGTACAGCTATGGCTACACCTTC. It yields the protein CASSIAGQYSYGYTF.

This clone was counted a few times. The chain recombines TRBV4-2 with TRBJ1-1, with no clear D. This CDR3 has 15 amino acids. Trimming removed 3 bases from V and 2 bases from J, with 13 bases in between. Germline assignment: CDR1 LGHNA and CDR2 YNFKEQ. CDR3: CASSHGPQSNTEAFF. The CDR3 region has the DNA TGTGCCAGCAGCCACGGGCCTCAATCAAACACTGAAGCTTTCTTT.

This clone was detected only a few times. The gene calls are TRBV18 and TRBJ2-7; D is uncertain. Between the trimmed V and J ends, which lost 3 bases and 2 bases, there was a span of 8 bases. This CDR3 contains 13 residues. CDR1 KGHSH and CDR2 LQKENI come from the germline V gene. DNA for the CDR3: TGTGCCAGCTCACCGGTTCGGACCTACGAGCAGTACTTC. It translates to CASSPVRTYEQYF.

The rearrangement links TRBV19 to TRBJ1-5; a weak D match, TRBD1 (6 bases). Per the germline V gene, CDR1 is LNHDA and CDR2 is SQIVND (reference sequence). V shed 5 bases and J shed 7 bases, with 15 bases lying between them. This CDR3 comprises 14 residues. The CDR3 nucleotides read TGTGCCAGTAGTTCCAGGGGAACAGAGCAGCCCCAGCATTTT. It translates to CASSSRGTEQPQHF.

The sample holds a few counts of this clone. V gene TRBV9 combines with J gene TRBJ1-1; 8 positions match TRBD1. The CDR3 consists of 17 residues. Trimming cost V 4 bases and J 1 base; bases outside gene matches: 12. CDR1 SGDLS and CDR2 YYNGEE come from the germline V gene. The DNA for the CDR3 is TGTGCCAGCAGCCTCCGGACAGGGCCCCCTTCGAACACTGAAGCTTTCTTT. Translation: CASSLRTGPPSNTEAFF. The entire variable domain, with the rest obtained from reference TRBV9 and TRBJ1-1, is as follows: DSGVTQTPKHLITATGQRVTLRCSPRSGDLSVYWYQQSLDQGLQFLIQYYNGEERAKGNILERFSAQQFPDLHSELNLSSLELGDSALYFCASSLRTGPPSNTEAFFGQGTRLTVV.

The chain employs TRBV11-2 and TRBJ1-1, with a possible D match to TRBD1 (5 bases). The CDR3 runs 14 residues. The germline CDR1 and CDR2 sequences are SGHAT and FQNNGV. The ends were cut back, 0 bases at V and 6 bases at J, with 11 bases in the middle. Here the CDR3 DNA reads TGTGCCAGCAGCTTAGACCTCAGGGATCCTGAAGCTTTCTTT. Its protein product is CASSLDLRDPEAFF.

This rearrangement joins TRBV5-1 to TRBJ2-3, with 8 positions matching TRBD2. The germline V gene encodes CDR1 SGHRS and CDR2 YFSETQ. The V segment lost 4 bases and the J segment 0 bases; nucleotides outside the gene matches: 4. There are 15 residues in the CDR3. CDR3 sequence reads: CASSGTSGSTDTQYF. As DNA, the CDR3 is TGCGCCAGCAGCGGCACTAGCGGTAGCACAGATACGCAGTATTTT.

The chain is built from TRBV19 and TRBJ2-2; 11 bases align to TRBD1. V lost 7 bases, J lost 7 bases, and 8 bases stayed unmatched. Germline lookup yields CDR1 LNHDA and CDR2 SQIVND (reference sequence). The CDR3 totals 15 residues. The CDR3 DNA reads TGTGCCAGTAAGGAGGACAGGGGGCTAATCGGGGAGCTGTTTTTT. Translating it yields CASKEDRGLIGELFF.

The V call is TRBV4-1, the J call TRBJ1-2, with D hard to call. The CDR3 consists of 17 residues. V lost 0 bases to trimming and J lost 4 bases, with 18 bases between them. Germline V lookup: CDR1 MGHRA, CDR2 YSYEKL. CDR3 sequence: CASSQDQQAITVYGYTF. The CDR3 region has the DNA TGCGCCAGCAGCCAAGATCAGCAGGCCATCACGGTCTATGGCTACACCTTC.

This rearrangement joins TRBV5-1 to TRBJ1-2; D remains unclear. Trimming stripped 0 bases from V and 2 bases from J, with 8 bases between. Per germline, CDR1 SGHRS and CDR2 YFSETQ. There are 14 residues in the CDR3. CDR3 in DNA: TGCGCCAGCAGCTTGGAAGGAGAGAACTATGGCTACACCTTC. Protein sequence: CASSLEGENYGYTF.

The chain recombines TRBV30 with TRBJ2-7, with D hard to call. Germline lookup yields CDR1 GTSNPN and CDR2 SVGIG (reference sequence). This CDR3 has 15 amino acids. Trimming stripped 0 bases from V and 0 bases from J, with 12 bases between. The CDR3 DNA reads TGTGCCTGGAGTGTACGACGATTGAGCTCCTACGAGCAGTACTTC. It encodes CAWSVRRLSSYEQYF.

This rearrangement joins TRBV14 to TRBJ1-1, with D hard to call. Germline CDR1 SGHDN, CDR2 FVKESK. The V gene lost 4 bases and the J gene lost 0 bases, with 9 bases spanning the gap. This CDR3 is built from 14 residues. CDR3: CASSLAGMNTEAFF. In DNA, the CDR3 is TGTGCCAGCAGCCTAGCCGGTATGAACACTGAAGCTTTCTTT.

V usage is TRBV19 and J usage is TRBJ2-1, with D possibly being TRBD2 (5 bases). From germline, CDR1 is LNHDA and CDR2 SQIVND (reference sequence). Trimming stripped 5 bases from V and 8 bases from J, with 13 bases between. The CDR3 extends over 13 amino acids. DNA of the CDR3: TGTGCCAGTAGTCCCCCGGGAAACGATGAGCAGTTCTTC. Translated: CASSPPGNDEQFF.

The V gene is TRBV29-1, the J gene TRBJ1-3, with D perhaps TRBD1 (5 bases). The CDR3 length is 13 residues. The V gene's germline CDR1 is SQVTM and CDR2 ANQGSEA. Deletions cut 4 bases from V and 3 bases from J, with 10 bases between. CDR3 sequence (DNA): TGCAGCGTTGCGGGACTGATTGGAAACACCATATATTTT. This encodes CSVAGLIGNTIYF.

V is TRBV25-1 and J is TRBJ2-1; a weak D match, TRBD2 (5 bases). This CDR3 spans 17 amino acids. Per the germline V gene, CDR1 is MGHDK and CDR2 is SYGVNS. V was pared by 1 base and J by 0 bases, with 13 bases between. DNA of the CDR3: TGTGCCAGCAGTGAATCCCAGCGGTCGAGCTCCTACAATGAGCAGTTCTTC. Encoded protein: CASSESQRSSSYNEQFF.

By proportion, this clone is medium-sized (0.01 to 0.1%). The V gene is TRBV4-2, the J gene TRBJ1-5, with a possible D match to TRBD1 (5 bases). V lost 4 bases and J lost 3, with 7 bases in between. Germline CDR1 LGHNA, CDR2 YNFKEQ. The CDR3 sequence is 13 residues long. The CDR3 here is CASSLDNNQPQHF. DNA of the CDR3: TGTGCCAGCAGCCTGGACAACAATCAGCCCCAGCATTTT.

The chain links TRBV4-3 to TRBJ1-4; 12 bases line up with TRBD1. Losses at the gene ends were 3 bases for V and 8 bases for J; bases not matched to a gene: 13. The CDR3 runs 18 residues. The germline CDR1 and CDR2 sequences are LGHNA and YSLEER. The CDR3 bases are TGCGCCAGCAGCCAGGGGACAGGGGGCGTCCGATTGTACGAAAAACTGTTTTTT. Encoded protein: CASSQGTGGVRLYEKLFF.

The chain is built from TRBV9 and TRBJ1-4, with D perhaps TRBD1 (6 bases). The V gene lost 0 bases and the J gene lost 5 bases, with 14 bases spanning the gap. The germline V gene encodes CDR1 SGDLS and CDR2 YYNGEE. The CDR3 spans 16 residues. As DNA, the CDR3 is TGTGCCAGCAGCGTAGGAGGGGACATCAGGAATGAAAAACTGTTTTTT. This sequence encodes CASSVGGDIRNEKLFF.

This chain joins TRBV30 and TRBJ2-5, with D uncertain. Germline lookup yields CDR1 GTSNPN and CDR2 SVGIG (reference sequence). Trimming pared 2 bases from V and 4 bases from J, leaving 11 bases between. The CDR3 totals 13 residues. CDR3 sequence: CAWSIRLRETQYF. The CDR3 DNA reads TGTGCCTGGAGTATTAGACTGCGAGAGACCCAGTACTTC.

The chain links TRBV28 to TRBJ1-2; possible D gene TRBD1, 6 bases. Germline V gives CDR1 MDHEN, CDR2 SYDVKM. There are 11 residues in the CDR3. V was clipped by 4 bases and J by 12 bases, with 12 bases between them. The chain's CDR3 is CASSSDRPNTF. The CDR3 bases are TGTGCCAGCAGTTCCGACAGGCCAAACACCTTC.

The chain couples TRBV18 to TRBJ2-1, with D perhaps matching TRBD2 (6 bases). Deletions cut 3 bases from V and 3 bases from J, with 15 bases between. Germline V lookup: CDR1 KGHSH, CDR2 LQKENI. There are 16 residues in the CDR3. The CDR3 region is CASSPQGLMNYNEQFF. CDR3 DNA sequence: TGTGCCAGCTCACCGCAGGGACTGATGAACTACAATGAGCAGTTCTTC.

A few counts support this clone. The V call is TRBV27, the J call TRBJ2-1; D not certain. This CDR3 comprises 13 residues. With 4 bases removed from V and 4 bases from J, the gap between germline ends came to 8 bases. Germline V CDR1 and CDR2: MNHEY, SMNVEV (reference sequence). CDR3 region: CASSSPSYNEQFF. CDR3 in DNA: TGTGCCAGCAGTTCCCCATCTTACAATGAGCAGTTCTTC.

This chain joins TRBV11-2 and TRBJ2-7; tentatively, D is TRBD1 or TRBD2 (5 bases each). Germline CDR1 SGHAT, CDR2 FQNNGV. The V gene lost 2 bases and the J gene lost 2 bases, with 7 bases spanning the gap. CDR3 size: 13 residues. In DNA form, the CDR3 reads TGTGCCAGCAGCTTACAGGGACCCTACGAGCAGTACTTC. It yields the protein CASSLQGPYEQYF.

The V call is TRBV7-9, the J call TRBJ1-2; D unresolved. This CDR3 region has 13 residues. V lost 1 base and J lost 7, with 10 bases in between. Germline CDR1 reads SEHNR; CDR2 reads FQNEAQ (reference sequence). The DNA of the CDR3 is TGTGCCAGCAGCTTAGTTGCATCCGTTGGCTACACCTTC. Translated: CASSLVASVGYTF.